This TCR beta chain emerged from a study of T cell responses to AZD1222 COVID-19 vaccine. Study-level findings and limits: Spike-spanning, vaccine-associated CD4 TCRs were dominant at 160-218 and 743-854. At study baseline, merely a handful of AZD1222 recipients were seropositive.

Pooling of second doses given at about 4 or about 12 weeks was done. The CDR3 length is 15 residues. CDR1 and CDR2 (germline): LNHDA, SQIVND (reference sequence). V lost 3 bases, J lost 4 bases, and 8 bases stayed unmatched. Only in-frame clones appear in the TCRdb table, and some are missing; sequencing was by immunoSEQ multiplex PCR. The sample lists around 120,000 clones, around 80% occurring once. Details on this clone: Its cognate antigen is unknown.

This sequence joins TRBV19 and TRBJ1-2; 7 bases are a match to TRBD1. This TCR came from an adult who received the AZD1222 COVID-19 vaccine. The sample consisted of peripheral blood, taken 28 days after the second AZD1222 dose. CDR3 sequence: CASSIVGQATYGYTF. The CDR3, as DNA: TGTGCCAGTAGTATCGTCGGACAGGCGACCTATGGCTACACCTTC. The variable domain in full, with the rest retrieved from reference TRBV19 and TRBJ1-2, is DGGITQSPKYLFRKEGQNVTLSCEQNLNHDAMYWYRQDPGQGLRLIYYSQIVNDFQKGDIAEGYSVSREKKESFPLTVTSAQKNPTAFYLCASSIVGQATYGYTFGSGTRLTVV.